These 26 T cell receptor beta chains were sequenced from one sample in a study of vaccination and CD4 T cells after COVID-19. Specified treatment: 10-day PBMC culture with coronavirus spike peptide pools or control peptides (ViraFEST assay). The Oncomine TCR Beta short-read assay generated sequence data from the DNA of cultured CD4+ T cells. TCRdb recomputed calls from the PCR reads with MiXCR, one row per CDR3 protein. The sample carries 15,000 to 20,000 distinct CDR3 sequences, around 50% recorded once. These receptors lack a known antigen. Specimen: CD4+ T cells from blood, cultured in vitro. These receptors were taken from a human donor who had recovered from COVID-19.

This clonotype was seen a few times. V is TRBV30 and J is TRBJ1-2; D is ambiguous. The V gene lost 3 bases and the J gene lost 7 bases, with 15 bases spanning the gap. Germline assignment: CDR1 GTSNPN and CDR2 SVGIG (reference sequence). This CDR3 has 13 residues. This CDR3 is CAWRFTGNGGYTF. The CDR3 DNA sequence: TGTGCCTGGAGATTTACGGGGAACGGTGGCTACACCTTC.

The J gene is TRBJ2-4, the V gene TRBV19; 10 bases line up with TRBD2. Germline CDR1 is LNHDA and CDR2 is SQIVND (reference sequence). The trim removed 2 bases at V and 1 base at J, leaving 8 bases unmatched. The CDR3 totals 18 residues. The CDR3 sequence: CASSIRSGGALAKNIQYF. CDR3 in DNA: TGTGCCAGTAGTATAAGGAGCGGGGGGGCCTTGGCCAAAAACATTCAGTACTTC.

The chain is built from TRBV29-1 and TRBJ2-7; the match to TRBD1 covers 7 bases. The CDR3 loop spans 12 amino acids. Germline values: CDR1 SQVTM, CDR2 ANQGSEA. V dropped 3 bases and J dropped 4; count of bases not matched to a gene: 3. The CDR3 region is CSVDTGAYEQYF. For the CDR3, the DNA is TGCAGCGTTGATACAGGGGCGTACGAGCAGTACTTC.

This clonotype was observed a handful of times. This chain links TRBV19 with TRBJ2-7; D call uncertain. CDR1 and CDR2 from the germline V gene are LNHDA and SQIVND (reference sequence). V dropped 5 bases and J dropped 1 base, with 6 bases sitting between them. The CDR3 runs to 12 residues. The CDR3 sequence: CASSSRSYEQYF. The CDR3 DNA reads as TGTGCCAGTAGTTCCAGGTCCTACGAGCAGTACTTC.

The chain employs TRBV12-3 or TRBV12-4 and TRBJ2-2; 8 nucleotides match TRBD2. Trimming at V came to 6 bases and at J to 4 bases, leaving 4 bases not matched to a gene. This CDR3 has 14 residues. CDR3 sequence (DNA): TGTGCCAGCAGCCCGGGACTAGTCACCGGGGAGCTGTTTTTT. It specifies CASSPGLVTGELFF.

This clonotype was counted between two and nine times. The chain uses TRBV20-1 and TRBJ1-5; 10 bases are a match to TRBD1. There are 13 residues in the CDR3. After removal of 6 bases from V and 6 bases from J, the junction contained 5 bases not matched to a gene. Germline CDR1 DFQATT, CDR2 SNEGSKA (reference sequence). The CDR3 region is CSAGQGRSQPQHF. The DNA for the CDR3 is TGCAGTGCGGGACAGGGGCGGAGTCAGCCCCAGCATTTT.

This clonotype was detected a few times. The chain combines TRBV6-5 with TRBJ2-7; tentative D call: TRBD2 (5 bases). Trimming pared 2 bases from V and 6 bases from J, leaving 14 bases between. Germline loops: CDR1 MNHEY, CDR2 SVGAGI. The CDR3 runs 14 residues. The CDR3 sequence: CASSYAGEESEQYF. The DNA of the CDR3 is TGTGCCAGCAGTTACGCGGGTGAGGAGAGCGAGCAGTACTTC.

The V gene is TRBV7-3, the J gene TRBJ2-3; D unclear. This CDR3 region has 14 residues. Germline V gene sequence: CDR1 SGHTA, CDR2 FQGTGA. V lost 0 bases, J lost 6 bases, and 10 bases lay in between. The DNA of the CDR3 is TGTGCCAGCAGCTTAACCGGGCCGACGGATACGCAGTATTTT. Protein product: CASSLTGPTDTQYF.

The V and J genes are TRBV7-3 and TRBJ2-7, with D perhaps matching TRBD1 (6 bases). The CDR3 spans 15 residues. V was clipped by 5 bases and J by 0 bases, with 14 bases between them. Germline loops: CDR1 SGHTA, CDR2 FQGTGA. CDR3: CASSPSGGTSYEQYF. CDR3 in DNA: TGTGCCAGCAGCCCGAGTGGGGGCACCTCCTACGAGCAGTACTTC.

The rearrangement joins TRBV12-3 or TRBV12-4 to TRBJ1-5, with 7 bases identical to TRBD1. The ends lost 3 bases at V and 10 bases at J; junction bases unmatched: 9. The CDR3 totals 14 residues. CDR3 DNA: TGTGCCAGCAGTTTGAACAGGGGAGGAGATCCCCAGCATTTT. Its protein product is CASSLNRGGDPQHF.

The gene calls are TRBV4-3 and TRBJ2-7; 8 nucleotides match TRBD1. The CDR3 extends over 14 amino acids. The germline V gene encodes CDR1 LGHNA and CDR2 YSLEER. Unmatched junction bases numbered 2, after V lost 2 bases and J lost 2 bases. For the CDR3, the DNA is TGCGCCAGCAGCCAAAGGACAGGGCCCTACGAGCAGTACTTC. Translated: CASSQRTGPYEQYF.

V gene TRBV27 combines with J gene TRBJ2-7; 7 bases are a match to TRBD1. Unmatched junction bases numbered 11, after V lost 4 bases and J lost 2 bases. In germline, CDR1 is MNHEY, CDR2 SMNVEV (reference sequence). There are 16 residues in the CDR3. CDR3 nucleotides: TGTGCCAGCAGTTCCTACAGGGGTGGGGTTCCCTACGAGCAGTACTTC. Its protein is CASSSYRGGVPYEQYF.

The J gene is TRBJ2-2, the V gene TRBV7-2, with a tentative D call TRBD1 (7 bases). The CDR3 has 16 amino acids. CDR1 and CDR2 from the germline V gene are SGHTA and FQGNSA. V lost 1 base to trimming and J lost 5 bases, with 14 bases between them. CDR3 residues: CASSLVWQGGTGELFF. The CDR3 nucleotides read TGTGCCAGCAGCTTAGTCTGGCAGGGGGGAACCGGGGAGCTGTTTTTT.

The chain is built from TRBV20-1 and TRBJ1-2; D may be TRBD1 (5 bases). Trimming took 3 bases from V and 4 from J, leaving 21 bases between them. The germline CDR1 and CDR2 sequences are DFQATT and SNEGSKA (reference sequence). This CDR3 spans 16 amino acids. CDR3 nucleotides: TGCAGTGCTAGTACGAGGGGACCAGGGAGGGGCTATGGCTACACCTTC. This sequence encodes CSASTRGPGRGYGYTF.

The V call is TRBV27, the J call TRBJ2-2; D gene uncertain. Germline CDR1 is MNHEY and CDR2 is SMNVEV (reference sequence). This CDR3 has 14 amino acids. Between the trimmed V and J ends, which lost 3 bases and 7 bases, there was a span of 12 bases. DNA for the CDR3: TGTGCCAGCAGTTTCCAAGTGATCGGCGGGGAGCTGTTTTTT. Translated, it gives CASSFQVIGGELFF.

V gene TRBV20-1 combines with J gene TRBJ1-4; D remains unclear. V lost 1 base to trimming and J lost 8 bases, with 17 bases between them. The CDR3 loop spans 15 amino acids. Germline V gene sequence: CDR1 DFQATT, CDR2 SNEGSKA (reference sequence). The CDR3 spells CSARVVAASVEKLFF. Here the CDR3 DNA reads TGCAGTGCTAGAGTCGTGGCGGCGTCAGTCGAAAAACTGTTTTTT.

This chain uses TRBV11-3 with TRBJ2-7; 8 nucleotides align to TRBD1. The CDR3 length is 14 residues. V lost 3 bases and J lost 6; bases outside the gene matches: 7. The germline V gene has CDR1 SGHNT and CDR2 YENEEA. CDR3 loop: CASSFWTGISEQYF. CDR3 DNA: TGTGCCAGCAGCTTTTGGACAGGGATCTCCGAGCAGTACTTC.

The chain has TRBV7-2 and TRBJ2-7; D unclear. The CDR3 is made up of 15 amino acids. The germline CDR1 and CDR2 sequences are SGHTA and FQGNSA. V shed 1 base and J shed 0 bases, with 10 bases lying between them. The CDR3 bases are TGTGCCAGCAGCTTAGTAGGGCGTCTCTCCTACGAGCAGTACTTC. It codes for CASSLVGRLSYEQYF.

This chain connects TRBV24-1 to TRBJ2-1; D unresolved. Germline V gene data show CDR1 as KGHDR and CDR2 as SFDVKD. CDR3 length equals 12 residues. Trimming removed 2 bases at V and 15 bases at J, with 13 bases between. CDR3 in amino acids: CATSDSSGLGFF. DNA for the CDR3: TGTGCCACCAGTGATTCATCCGGGCTCGGGTTCTTC.

The chain has TRBV2 and TRBJ2-7; no clear D gene. Germline V gene data show CDR1 as SNHLY and CDR2 as FYNNEI. The CDR3 extends over 10 amino acids. V was pared by 8 bases and J by 6 bases, with 8 bases between. CDR3 sequence: CASGRTEQYF. The CDR3 nucleotides read TGTGCCAGCGGAAGGACCGAGCAGTACTTC.

The CDR3 sequence is CASPPTVFGNQPQHF. CDR3 DNA: TGTGCCAGCCCCCCGACGGTATTTGGGAATCAGCCCCAGCATTTT. The rearrangement uses TRBV21-1 and TRBJ1-5; TRBD1 reflects the table's D call only, with no check against the DNA. TRBV21-1 is a listed pseudogene. The CDR3 runs 15 residues.

The V gene is TRBV6-1, the J gene TRBJ2-1; D call uncertain. CDR3 length: 14 amino acids. Trimming took off 4 bases at V and 4 bases at J, with 11 bases between the two ends. The germline V gene has CDR1 MNHNS and CDR2 SASEGT. As DNA, the CDR3 is TGTGCCAGCAGTGTGGGGATTCAATACAATGAGCAGTTCTTC. Encoded protein: CASSVGIQYNEQFF.

The chain combines TRBV2 with TRBJ1-1; D is unresolved. V was shortened by 3 bases and J by 1 base, with 6 bases between the two germline ends. The CDR3 covers 13 residues. In germline, CDR1 is SNHLY, CDR2 FYNNEI. The CDR3 nucleotides are TGTGCCAGCAGTGAGGTGGAGAACACTGAAGCTTTCTTT. Residues: CASSEVENTEAFF. Full variable domain (remainder filled in from reference TRBV2 and TRBJ1-1): EPEVTQTPSHQVTQMGQEVILRCVPISNHLYFYWYRQILGQKVEFLVSFYNNEISEKSEIFDDQFSVERPDGSNFTLKIRSTKLEDSAMYFCASSEVENTEAFFGQGTRLTVV.

In its sample, this clonotype was seen a few times. CDR3 protein: CASSSGDRRYNEQFF. CDR3 DNA sequence: TGTGCCAGCAGCTCGGGGGACAGGCGATACAATGAGCAGTTCTTC. The J gene is TRBJ2-1, the V gene TRBV7-9, with 8 bases fitting TRBD1. V lost 4 bases, J lost 4 bases, and 6 bases stayed unmatched. CDR1 SEHNR and CDR2 FQNEAQ come from the germline V gene (reference sequence). The CDR3 is 15 residues long.

The chain links TRBV5-4 to TRBJ2-5; 7 bases align to TRBD2. The CDR3 is 14 residues long. Germline V gene sequence: CDR1 SGHNT, CDR2 YYREEE (reference sequence). V was pared by 2 bases and J by 5 bases, with 6 bases of the junction left unmatched. Here the CDR3 DNA reads TGTGCCAGCAGCTTTGGGGGGGGAGGCGAGACCCAGTACTTC. Translation: CASSFGGGGETQYF.

V usage is TRBV29-1 and J usage is TRBJ2-5; D ambiguous. The CDR3 is 12 residues long. Germline CDR1 reads SQVTM; CDR2 reads ANQGSEA. Trimming pared 4 bases from V and 0 bases from J, leaving 6 bases between. This CDR3 reads CSVGANQETQYF. The DNA of the CDR3 is TGCAGCGTTGGAGCCAACCAAGAGACCCAGTACTTC.